What follows are 2 T cell receptor beta chains derived from one specimen sequenced in a study of T-cell memory formation after mild COVID-19. TCRdb redid the calling of the 5' RACE reads with MiXCR, one entry per CDR3 protein. This sample carries 380,000 or so distinct CDR3 sequences, roughly an eighth of them seen once, and the ten largest clones take approximately 21%. The material sequenced was PBMCs or a T cell subset sorted from them (not recorded which). The receptors here all came from a man younger than 35 who had mild COVID-19 (a few samples of this study predate the infection). Cell type and time point are not known.

This clonotype was seen a few times. V gene TRBV10-2 combines with J gene TRBJ2-7; 7 positions agree with TRBD1. The CDR3 extends over 13 amino acids. Germline V gene sequence: CDR1 WSHSY, CDR2 SAAADI. Trimming at V came to 8 bases and at J to 4 bases, leaving 8 bases not matched to a gene. CDR3 coding DNA: TGCGCCAGCTCGGACAGGAACAATTACGAGCAGTACGTC. It yields the protein CASSDRNNYEQYV.

This clonotype turned up a few times. The rearrangement uses TRBV5-6 and TRBJ2-7; D is perhaps TRBD2 (6 bases). This CDR3 is built from 14 residues. Germline CDR1 reads SGHDT; CDR2 reads YYEEEE. The V and J ends lost 2 bases and 8 bases respectively, with 17 bases between them. In DNA form, the CDR3 reads TGTGCCAGCAGCTTCTCCGGGACTTCGGGGCAGCAGTACTTC. Its translation: CASSFSGTSGQQYF.